This is a list of T cell receptor beta chains from one sample in a study of OX40 agonist ivuxolimab in advanced cancers. The assay was immunoSEQ multiplex PCR, and TCRdb's table has in-frame clones only and misses some. The sample contains some 50,000 clones, around 90% of which appear only once. Sequencing used CD4+ or CD8+ T cells sorted from blood, obtained in a trial of the OX40 agonist ivuxolimab. The receptors originated from an adult with an advanced solid tumor such as melanoma, head and neck, liver or kidney cancer. CDR3s include the opening cysteine and the closing phenylalanine or tryptophan. The D gene is left open where the match is weak. Size tells how often a clone was seen (once, few, many) or the class of an expanded clone, and some rows leave it out.

>TRBJ2-2|-|TRBV23-1|-
CASSQKGSGTGELFF
TGCGCCAGCAGTCAAAAGGGCTCGGGCACCGGGGAGCTGTTTTTT
>TRBJ2-1|-|TRBV19|-
CATNQLGDLSYNEQFF
TGTGCCACCAACCAATTGGGGGATCTGTCCTACAATGAGCAGTTCTTC
>TRBJ1-1|-|TRBV19|-
CASSIAGPRGTEAFF
TGTGCCAGTAGTATAGCGGGACCGAGGGGCACTGAAGCTTTCTTT
>TRBJ1-1|TRBD1|TRBV6-1|-
CASSESTGQGAGTEAFF
TGTGCCAGCAGTGAATCAACAGGACAGGGGGCAGGTACTGAAGCTTTCTTT
>TRBJ2-5|TRBD1|TRBV2|once
CASSDSGQPFETQYF
TGTGCCAGCAGCGACTCGGGACAGCCCTTTGAGACCCAGTACTTC
>TRBJ2-3|-|TRBV11-2|-
CASSLGASPTTDTQYF
TGTGCCAGCAGCTTAGGAGCGTCTCCCACCACAGATACGCAGTATTTT
>TRBJ2-2|-|TRBV2|few
CASRWNTGELFF
TGTGCCAGCAGATGGAACACCGGGGAGCTGTTTTTT
>TRBJ2-1|TRBD1|TRBV6-1|-
CASSEGQGTYNEQFF
TGTGCCAGCAGTGAAGGACAGGGGACCTACAATGAGCAGTTCTTC
>TRBJ1-6|-|TRBV7-9|-
CASSLMDRDNSPLHF
TGTGCCAGCAGCCTTATGGACCGAGATAATTCACCCCTCCACTTT
>TRBJ2-6|TRBD1|TRBV5-4|-
CASSPRTGGPSGANVLTF
TGTGCCAGCAGCCCTCGGACAGGCGGTCCCTCTGGGGCCAACGTCCTGACTTTC